This TCR beta chain stems from a study of blood T cell repertoires in COVID-19. With V trimmed by 5 bases and J by 2 bases, 7 bases remained unmatched. In germline, CDR1 is MNHEY, CDR2 SMNVEV (reference sequence). The CDR3 consists of 15 residues. Original data processing: Nucleated cell number was recorded as an estimate derived from reference gene primer amplification. Using immunoSEQ multiplex PCR, the repertoire was profiled, and TCRdb retains in-frame clones only, with some absent. Clone size and V and J calls were adopted from that table, with D and trimming inferred from the DNA. The sample holds 250,000 or so clones; 85% to 90% are singletons and the top ten take roughly 2.5%.

The source of this sequence is a man aged 25-40 years with COVID-19, enrolled during active disease. The specimen sequenced was peripheral blood. The chain recombines TRBV27 with TRBJ2-3; 7 bases are shared with TRBD2. The CDR3 DNA reads TGTGCCAGCAGTATAACTAGCGCGCTCACAGATACGCAGTATTTT. It codes for CASSITSALTDTQYF.